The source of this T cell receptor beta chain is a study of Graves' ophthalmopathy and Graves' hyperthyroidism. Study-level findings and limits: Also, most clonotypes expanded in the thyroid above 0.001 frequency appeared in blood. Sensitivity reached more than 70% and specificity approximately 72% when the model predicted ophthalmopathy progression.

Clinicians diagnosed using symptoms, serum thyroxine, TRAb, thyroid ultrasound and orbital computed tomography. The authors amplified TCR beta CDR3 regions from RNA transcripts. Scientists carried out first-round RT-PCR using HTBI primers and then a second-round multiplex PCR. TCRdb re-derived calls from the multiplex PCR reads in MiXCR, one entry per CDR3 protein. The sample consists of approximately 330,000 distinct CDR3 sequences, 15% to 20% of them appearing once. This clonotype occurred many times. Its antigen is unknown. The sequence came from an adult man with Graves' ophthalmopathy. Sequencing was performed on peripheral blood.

The CDR3 DNA sequence: TGTGCCAGCAGTCCAATTCTCCTCAGTGGAGGCAATCAGCCCCAGCATTTT. Its translation is CASSPILLSGGNQPQHF. This rearrangement joins TRBV12-3 or TRBV12-4 to TRBJ1-5; D gene unclear. CDR3 length: 17 residues. The V gene lost 5 bases and the J gene lost 2 bases, with 19 bases spanning the gap.